The T cell receptor beta chain under discussion was sequenced for a study of cytomegalovirus exposure and HLA in healthy donors. At the level of the study: Unique TCRs numbering 75 million to 95 million, obtained from HLA-typed donors, made up an early data release.

This CDR3 contains 14 residues. The V gene's germline CDR1 is KGHSH and CDR2 LQKENI. The junction had 6 bases not matched to a gene; V was cut back by 3 bases and J by 4 bases. About this clone: Antigen specificity is unknown.

General study results and limits: Analyses of presence and absence presupposed an approximately uniform sequencing depth across donors. The study listed around 150 cytomegalovirus-associated TCR beta chains.

Amplification used 60 Vbeta primers and 13 Jbeta primers. Produced via immunoSEQ multiplex PCR; TCRdb's table is partial and in-frame only. The table has about 94,000 clones, 6% to 9% seen once. This sequence was found in a man aged 50 to 59 in good health and CMV-seronegative. This chain links TRBV18 with TRBJ2-7; 7 nucleotides align to TRBD1. Sequencing was performed on PBMCs. CDR3 region: CASSPFSGGYEQYF. The CDR3 DNA reads TGTGCCAGCTCACCGTTTTCAGGGGGTTACGAGCAGTACTTC.